These 7 T cell receptor beta chains share one sample of origin, sequenced in a study of blood T cell repertoires in COVID-19. This table comes from immunoSEQ multiplex PCR, and its TCRdb copy is limited to in-frame clones, with some not included. Found here are just under 350,000 clones, 88% of them singletons; the top ten hold about 6.7%. Sequencing input: peripheral blood. All receptors derive from a woman aged 70-85 years with COVID-19, enrolled during active disease.

The rearrangement links TRBV5-1 to TRBJ2-5; 8 nucleotides line up with TRBD1. V was clipped by 0 bases and J by 1 base; unmatched bases: 2. The CDR3 spans 15 residues. Germline V gives CDR1 SGHRS, CDR2 YFSETQ. CDR3 nucleotides: TGCGCCAGCAGCTTGGCCACAGGGGGCCAAGAGACCCAGTACTTC. Amino acids: CASSLATGGQETQYF.

The chain uses TRBV5-1 and TRBJ1-6; D unresolved. With 7 bases removed from V and 8 bases from J, the gap between germline ends came to 7 bases. From germline, CDR1 is SGHRS and CDR2 YFSETQ. This CDR3 contains 11 residues. CDR3 bases: TGCGCCAGCGGAGTGGATTCACCCCTCCACTTT. Translating gives CASGVDSPLHF. Full variable domain (outside the CDR3, taken from reference TRBV5-1 and TRBJ1-6): KAGVTQTPRYLIKTRGQQVTLSCSPISGHRSVSWYQQTPGQGLQFLFEYFSETQRNKGNFPGRFSGRQFSNSRSEMNVSTLELGDSALYLCASGVDSPLHFGNGTRLTVT.

V is TRBV2 and J is TRBJ2-1; 7 nucleotides agree with TRBD2. With 1 base clipped from V and 12 bases from J, the junction kept 3 bases outside the gene matches. CDR3 length: 12 residues. The germline CDR1 and CDR2 sequences are SNHLY and FYNNEI. CDR3 protein: CASSEGLAAQFF. As DNA, the CDR3 is TGTGCCAGCAGTGAAGGGCTAGCGGCGCAGTTCTTC. The variable domain in full, completed from reference TRBV2 and TRBJ2-1, reads EPEVTQTPSHQVTQMGQEVILRCVPISNHLYFYWYRQILGQKVEFLVSFYNNEISEKSEIFDDQFSVERPDGSNFTLKIRSTKLEDSAMYFCASSEGLAAQFFGPGTRLTVL.

The genes are TRBV28 and TRBJ2-7, with 9 nucleotides matching TRBD1. CDR1 is MDHEN and CDR2 is SYDVKM in the germline V gene. The ends lost 3 bases at V and 4 bases at J; junction bases unmatched: 13. CDR3 length: 17 amino acids. CDR3 nucleotide sequence: TGTGCCAGCAGTTTCGCCCTCGGTGACAGGGGGACGTACGAGCAGTACTTC. Its protein is CASSFALGDRGTYEQYF.

The V and J genes are TRBV7-9 and TRBJ2-7; D is perhaps TRBD1 (6 bases). This CDR3 contains 13 residues. Per the germline V gene, CDR1 is SEHNR and CDR2 is FQNEAQ (reference sequence). Trimming took 6 bases from V and 7 from J, leaving 16 bases between them. CDR3 sequence: CASSPRQAGEQYF. DNA of the CDR3: TGTGCCAGCAGTCCGAGACAGGCCGGAGAGCAGTACTTC.

This clone was found once. Additional DNA sequences in this sample encode the identical CDR3. The chain carries TRBV5-1 and TRBJ1-2; D is possibly TRBD1 (6 bases). This CDR3 region has 13 residues. V lost 1 base and J lost 5, with 9 bases in between. The germline V gene has CDR1 SGHRS and CDR2 YFSETQ. CDR3 in amino acids: CASSLSGEYGYTF. Here the CDR3 DNA reads TGCGCCAGCAGCTTGTCAGGGGAGTATGGCTACACCTTC. The variable domain in full, with the rest retrieved from reference TRBV5-1 and TRBJ1-2, is KAGVTQTPRYLIKTRGQQVTLSCSPISGHRSVSWYQQTPGQGLQFLFEYFSETQRNKGNFPGRFSGRQFSNSRSEMNVSTLELGDSALYLCASSLSGEYGYTFGSGTRLTVV.

The chain uses TRBV7-9 and TRBJ1-1; no clear D gene. V was trimmed by 2 bases and J by 1 base, leaving 5 bases between them. Germline CDR1 SEHNR, CDR2 FQNEAQ (reference sequence). CDR3 length: 13 residues. The CDR3 DNA is TGTGCCAGCAGCTTATCAGGGAACACTGAAGCTTTCTTT. Protein product: CASSLSGNTEAFF. The full variable domain, its missing parts supplied by reference TRBV7-9 and TRBJ1-1, is DTGVSQNPRHKITKRGQNVTFRCDPISEHNRLYWYRQTLGQGPEFLTYFQNEAQLEKSRLLSDRFSAERPKGSFSTLEIQRTEQGDSAMYLCASSLSGNTEAFFGQGTRLTVV.